This T cell receptor (beta chain) was sequenced in a study of tumor-infiltrating lymphocytes in primary liver carcinoma. Study observations and caveats: Significantly larger top-250-clone fractions were found in tumors than in blood (p = 0.039).

TCR beta cDNA was reverse-transcribed from 450 to 500 ng of total RNA. The reaction used a constant-region primer and ProtoScript II reverse transcriptase. Modified slightly, ARM-PCR produced TCR beta libraries over three nested multiplex PCR rounds. TCRdb independently ran MiXCR on the multiplex PCR reads; one entry per CDR3 protein. This sample has fewer than 350,000 distinct CDR3 sequences; around three fifths occur once, and the top ten carry roughly 8.9%. As concerns this clonotype: The antigen is undetermined. This may be a read error, as it is one base from a much larger clone.

In addition to blood RNA drawn from unsorted whole blood, germline DNA was extracted. The researchers drew 4 to 4.5 milliliters of peripheral blood before surgery. The sequence derives from a man aged 40-50 years with primary liver carcinoma and hepatitis B virus infection. Sequencing was done on a sample of peripheral blood.

CDR3 region: CASSLKGAEHNSPLHF. DNA for the CDR3: TGTGCCAGCAGTTTAAAGGGGGCCGAGCATAATTCACCCCTCCACTTT. V usage is TRBV12-3 or TRBV12-4 and J usage is TRBJ1-6; 7 bases are shared with TRBD1. V trimming: 2 bases; J trimming: 5 bases; junction bases outside the gene matches: 6. The length of the CDR3 is 16 residues.